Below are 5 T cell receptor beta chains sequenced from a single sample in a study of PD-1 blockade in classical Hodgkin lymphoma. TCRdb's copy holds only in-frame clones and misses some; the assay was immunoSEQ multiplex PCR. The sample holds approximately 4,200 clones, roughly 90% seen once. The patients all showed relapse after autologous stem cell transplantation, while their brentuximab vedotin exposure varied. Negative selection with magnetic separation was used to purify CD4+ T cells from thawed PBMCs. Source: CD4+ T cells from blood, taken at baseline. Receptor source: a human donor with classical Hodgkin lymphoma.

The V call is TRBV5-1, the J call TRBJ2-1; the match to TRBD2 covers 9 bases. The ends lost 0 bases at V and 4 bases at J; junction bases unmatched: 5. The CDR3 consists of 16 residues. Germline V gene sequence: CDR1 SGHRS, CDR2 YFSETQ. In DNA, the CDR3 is TGCGCCAGCAGCTTGGTGGCGGGGGGGCGGTACAATGAGCAGTTCTTC. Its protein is CASSLVAGGRYNEQFF. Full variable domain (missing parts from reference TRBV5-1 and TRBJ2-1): KAGVTQTPRYLIKTRGQQVTLSCSPISGHRSVSWYQQTPGQGLQFLFEYFSETQRNKGNFPGRFSGRQFSNSRSEMNVSTLELGDSALYLCASSLVAGGRYNEQFFGPGTRLTVL.

Here the CDR3 DNA reads TGTGCCAGCAGTTTCTTGACCACAGATACGCAGTATTTT. This translates into CASSFLTTDTQYF. This rearrangement joins TRBV28 to TRBJ2-3; D gene uncertain. The V gene lost 3 bases and the J gene lost 2 bases, with 6 bases spanning the gap. Germline CDR1 and CDR2: MDHEN and SYDVKM. The CDR3 is 13 residues long.

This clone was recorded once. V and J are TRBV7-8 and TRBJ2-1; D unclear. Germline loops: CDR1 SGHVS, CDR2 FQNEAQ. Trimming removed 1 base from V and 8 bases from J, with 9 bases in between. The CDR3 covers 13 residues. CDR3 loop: CASSLGEGYEQFF. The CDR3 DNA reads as TGTGCCAGCAGCTTAGGAGAAGGTTATGAGCAGTTCTTC.

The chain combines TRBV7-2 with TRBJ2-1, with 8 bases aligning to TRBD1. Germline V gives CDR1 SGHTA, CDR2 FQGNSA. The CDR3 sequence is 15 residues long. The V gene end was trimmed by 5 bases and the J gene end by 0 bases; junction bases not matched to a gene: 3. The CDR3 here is CASSRTGSSYNEQFF. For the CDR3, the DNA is TGTGCCAGCAGCCGGACAGGGAGCTCCTACAATGAGCAGTTCTTC.

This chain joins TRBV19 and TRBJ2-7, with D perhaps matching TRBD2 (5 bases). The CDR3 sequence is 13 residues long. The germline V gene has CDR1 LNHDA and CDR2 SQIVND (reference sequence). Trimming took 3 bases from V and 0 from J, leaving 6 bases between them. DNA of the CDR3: TGTGCCAGTAGTATCGGGAACTCCTACGAGCAGTACTTC. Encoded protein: CASSIGNSYEQYF.